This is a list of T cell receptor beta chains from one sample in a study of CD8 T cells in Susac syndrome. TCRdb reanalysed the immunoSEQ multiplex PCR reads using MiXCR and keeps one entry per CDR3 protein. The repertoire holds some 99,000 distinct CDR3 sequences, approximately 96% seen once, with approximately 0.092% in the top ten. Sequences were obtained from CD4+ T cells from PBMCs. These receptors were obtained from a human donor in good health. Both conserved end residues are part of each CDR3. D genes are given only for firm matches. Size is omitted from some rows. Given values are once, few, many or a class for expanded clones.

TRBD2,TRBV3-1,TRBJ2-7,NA,CASSLLTSGTSYEQYF,TGTGCCAGCAGCCTTCTGACTAGCGGGACCTCCTACGAGCAGTACTTC
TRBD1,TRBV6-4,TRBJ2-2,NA,CASSDLTGAGELFF,TGTGCCAGCAGTGACTTGACAGGGGCCGGGGAGCTGTTTTTT
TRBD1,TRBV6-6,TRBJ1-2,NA,CAIPQGAFGYTF,TGTGCCATCCCACAGGGGGCGTTTGGCTACACCTTC
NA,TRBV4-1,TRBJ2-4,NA,CASTIVFGAKNIQYF,TGCGCCAGCACCATAGTTTTTGGGGCCAAAAACATTCAGTACTTC
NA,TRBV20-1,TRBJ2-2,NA,CSARDAGTSGTGELFF,TGCAGTGCTAGGGACGCCGGGACCTCGGGGACCGGGGAGCTGTTTTTT
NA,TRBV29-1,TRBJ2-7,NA,CSVDTGEQYF,TGCAGCGTTGATACAGGGGAGCAGTACTTC
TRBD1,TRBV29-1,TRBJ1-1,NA,CSVEDSDRGGPKREAFF,TGCAGCGTTGAAGATTCGGACAGGGGGGGACCTAAACGTGAAGCTTTCTTT
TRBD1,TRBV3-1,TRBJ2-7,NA,CASSYPGQGLYEQYF,TGTGCCAGCAGCTACCCGGGACAGGGCCTCTACGAGCAGTACTTC
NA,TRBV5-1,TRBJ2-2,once,CASSLVDGGELFF,TGCGCCAGCAGCTTGGTCGATGGCGGGGAGCTGTTTTTT
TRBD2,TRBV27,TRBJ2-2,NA,CASSLNGLAGTGELFF,TGTGCCAGCAGTTTAAACGGACTAGCGGGCACCGGGGAGCTGTTTTTT
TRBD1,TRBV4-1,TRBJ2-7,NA,CASSPRDRPLEQYF,TGCGCCAGCAGCCCTCGGGACAGGCCTTTGGAGCAGTACTTC
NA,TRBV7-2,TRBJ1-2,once,CAIYGGDGYTF,TGTGCCATCTATGGAGGGGATGGCTACACCTTC
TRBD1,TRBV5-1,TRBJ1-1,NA,CASSLEGTGGTAFF,TGCGCCAGCAGCTTGGAAGGGACAGGGGGCACAGCTTTCTTT
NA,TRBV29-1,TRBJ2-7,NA,CSVAEYEQYF,TGCAGCGTTGCAGAGTACGAGCAGTACTTC
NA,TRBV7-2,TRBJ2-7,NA,CASSQAAYYEQYF,TGTGCCAGCAGCCAAGCGGCTTACTACGAGCAGTACTTC
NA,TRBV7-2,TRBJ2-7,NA,CASSPPGISYEQYF,TGTGCCAGCAGCCCCCCGGGGATTTCCTACGAGCAGTACTTC
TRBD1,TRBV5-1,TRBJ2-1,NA,CASSRDSYNEQFF,TGCGCCAGCAGCCGGGACAGCTACAATGAGCAGTTCTTC
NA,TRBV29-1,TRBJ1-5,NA,CSVSSGGNNQPQHF,TGCAGCGTATCATCGGGCGGTAATAATCAGCCCCAGCATTTT
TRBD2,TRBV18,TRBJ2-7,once,CASSPSSGSNEQYF,TGTGCCAGCTCACCAAGTAGCGGGAGCAACGAGCAGTACTTC
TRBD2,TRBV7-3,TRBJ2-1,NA,CASSFGTSGGRGEQFF,TGTGCCAGCAGCTTCGGGACTAGCGGGGGGCGAGGTGAGCAGTTCTTC
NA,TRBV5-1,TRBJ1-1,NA,CASSSGQPNTEAFF,TGCGCCAGCAGCTCTGGACAGCCGAACACTGAAGCTTTCTTT
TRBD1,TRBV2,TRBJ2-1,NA,CASSPTGGSYNEQFF,TGTGCCAGCAGTCCAACAGGGGGCTCCTACAATGAGCAGTTCTTC
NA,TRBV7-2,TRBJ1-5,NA,CASSLDGGRNQPQHF,TGTGCCAGCAGCTTAGACGGGGGGCGCAATCAGCCCCAGCATTTT
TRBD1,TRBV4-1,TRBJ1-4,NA,CASSLQTGGDEKLFF,TGCGCCAGCAGCCTTCAAACAGGGGGAGATGAAAAACTGTTTTTT